What follows describes a single T cell receptor (beta chain). The antigen is not known. Only in-frame clones appear in the TCRdb table, and some are missing; sequencing was by immunoSEQ multiplex PCR. This sample has approximately 120,000 clones; roughly 95% occur once, and the top ten carry 1.5% to 2%. This sample is drawn from a study of cytomegalovirus exposure and HLA in healthy donors. General study points: Confirmation in vitro established that a few CMV-associated chains were specific for CMV antigens. Researchers catalogued about 150 TCR beta chains as cytomegalovirus-associated. The tendency of first-cohort TCR clusters to co-occur in the roughly 120 validation repertoires was the finding of a later analysis.

The V and J ends lost 5 bases and 5 bases, in that order; junction bases with no gene match: 7. Germline loops: CDR1 SEHNR, CDR2 FQNEAQ (reference sequence). CDR3 size: 15 residues. The study drew the donors from its roughly 120-subject validation cohort, separate from the roughly 670-subject first cohort. The sequencing sample was made of PBMCs. This TCR was recovered from a man between 18 and 29 years old in good health and CMV-seronegative. The rearrangement links TRBV7-9 to TRBJ2-2; 8 nucleotides line up with TRBD2. This chain's CDR3 is CASSPRGGNTGELFF. CDR3 DNA: TGTGCCAGCAGCCCCCGGGGGGGGAATACCGGGGAGCTGTTTTTT.